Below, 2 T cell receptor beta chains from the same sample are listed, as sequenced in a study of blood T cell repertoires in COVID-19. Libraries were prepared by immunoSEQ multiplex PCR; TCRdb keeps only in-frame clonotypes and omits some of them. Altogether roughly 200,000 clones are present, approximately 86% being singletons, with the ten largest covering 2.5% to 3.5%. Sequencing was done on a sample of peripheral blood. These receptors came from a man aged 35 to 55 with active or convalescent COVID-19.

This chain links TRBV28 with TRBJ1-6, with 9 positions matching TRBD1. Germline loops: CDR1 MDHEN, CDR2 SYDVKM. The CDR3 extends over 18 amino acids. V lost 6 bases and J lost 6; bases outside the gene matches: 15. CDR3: CASSLTAGQGFSNSPLHF. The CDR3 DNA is TGTGCCAGCAGCCTAACAGCGGGACAGGGATTCTCTAATTCACCCCTCCACTTT.

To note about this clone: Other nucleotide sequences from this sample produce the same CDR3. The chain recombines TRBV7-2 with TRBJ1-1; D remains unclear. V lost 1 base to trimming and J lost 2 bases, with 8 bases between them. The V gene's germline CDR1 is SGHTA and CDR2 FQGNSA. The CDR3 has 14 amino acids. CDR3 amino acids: CASSLGTVNTEAFF. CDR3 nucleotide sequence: TGTGCCAGCAGCTTAGGCACGGTAAACACTGAAGCTTTCTTT.